The sequence of this T cell receptor beta chain was determined in a study of T cell responses to AZD1222 COVID-19 vaccine. Generated by immunoSEQ multiplex PCR, the TCRdb table keeps only in-frame clones and is missing some. The repertoire consists of 160,000 or so clones, with more than 75% occurring once and the leading ten covering over 8%. With 1 base removed from V and 2 bases from J, the gap between germline ends came to 5 bases. CDR1 and CDR2 from the germline V gene are SQVTM and ANQGSEA. This CDR3 contains 12 residues. This sequence joins TRBV29-1 and TRBJ1-2; D remains ambiguous. This TCR came from an adult who received the AZD1222 COVID-19 vaccine. The sample consisted of peripheral blood, taken 28 days after the second AZD1222 dose. This CDR3 is CSVEGNNYGYTF. The CDR3 DNA reads as TGCAGCGTTGAAGGAAACAACTATGGCTACACCTTC.